Shown below are 12 T cell receptor beta chains from a single sample sequenced in a study of blood T cell repertoires in COVID-19. TCRdb's copy holds only in-frame clones and misses some; the assay was immunoSEQ multiplex PCR. The sample holds about 240,000 clones, about 86% seen once. Material: PBMCs or T cells enriched from blood (not recorded which). These receptors all stem from a middle-aged woman with acute COVID-19.

The rearrangement links TRBV11-3 to TRBJ2-2; 8 bases line up with TRBD1. The CDR3 has 14 residues. V dropped 6 bases and J dropped 6; count of bases not matched to a gene: 6. The germline CDR1 and CDR2 sequences are SGHNT and YENEEA. The CDR3: CASRGQEESGELFF. DNA of the CDR3: TGTGCCAGCAGGGGACAGGAGGAGTCCGGGGAGCTGTTTTTT. Using reference TRBV11-3 and TRBJ2-2 for the parts outside the CDR3, the full variable domain is EAGVVQSPRYKIIEKKQPVAFWCNPISGHNTLYWYLQNLGQGPELLIRYENEEAVDDSQLPKDRFSAERLKGVDSTLKIQPAELGDSAVYLCASRGQEESGELFFGEGSRLTVL.

This clone was seen just once. The chain is built from TRBV6-1 and TRBJ2-3, with D tentatively TRBD2 (5 bases). V lost 2 bases, J lost 6 bases, and 15 bases lay in between. Germline V gene lookup returns CDR1 MNHNS and CDR2 SASEGT. This CDR3 has 15 residues. The CDR3 DNA reads as TGTGCCAGCAGTGAACTTTGGGAGACTTTGGATACGCAGTATTTT. Translation: CASSELWETLDTQYF.

The count of this clone is one. The V gene is TRBV5-1, the J gene TRBJ2-2, with unresolved D. This CDR3 region has 15 residues. Deletions cut 1 base from V and 5 bases from J, with 12 bases between. Per the germline V gene, CDR1 is SGHRS and CDR2 is YFSETQ. CDR3 DNA sequence: TGCGCCAGCAGCTTGAATACTGACGGGACCGGGGAGCTGTTTTTT. Its translation is CASSLNTDGTGELFF.

This clone was recorded once. CDR3 residues: CATSPRLAGIVDTQYF. CDR3 nucleotides: TGTGCCACCAGCCCTCGACTAGCGGGTATAGTCGATACGCAGTATTTT. The V gene is TRBV15, the J gene TRBJ2-3, with 10 nucleotides matching TRBD2. CDR1 and CDR2 (germline): LNHNV, YYDKDF (reference sequence). This CDR3 spans 16 amino acids. The J segment lost 6 bases and the V segment lost 5 bases, leaving 11 bases of the junction unmatched. Full variable domain (rest looked up from reference TRBV15 and TRBJ2-3): DAMVIQNPRYQVTQFGKPVTLSCSQTLNHNVMYWYQQKSSQAPKLLFHYYDKDFNNEADTPDNFQSRRPNTSFCFLDIRSPGLGDTAMYLCATSPRLAGIVDTQYFGPGTRLTVL.

CDR3 DNA sequence: TGCAGCGTTGCAGGACAGGACGACGGCTACACCTTC. Amino acid sequence: CSVAGQDDGYTF. The chain is built from TRBV29-1 and TRBJ1-2; 7 bases line up with TRBD1. The CDR3 is 12 residues long. The ends lost 4 bases at V and 8 bases at J; junction bases unmatched: 7. CDR1 is SQVTM and CDR2 is ANQGSEA in the germline V gene.

The V call is TRBV5-8, the J call TRBJ2-7, with D unclear. Germline V CDR1 and CDR2: SGHTS, YDEGEE. Trimming shortened V by 3 bases and J by 4 bases, and 14 bases separated the two germline ends. The CDR3 length is 14 residues. Here the CDR3 reads CASSYPPLIYEQYF. CDR3 coding DNA: TGTGCCAGCAGCTATCCTCCGTTAATTTACGAGCAGTACTTC.

V is TRBV6-6 and J is TRBJ2-7, with 12 bases lining up with TRBD2. V shed 5 bases and J 4 bases; nucleotides not matched to a gene: 12. In germline, CDR1 is MNHNY, CDR2 SVGAGI (reference sequence). The CDR3 consists of 17 residues. The CDR3 sequence: CASSPERLAGVTYEQYF. CDR3 nucleotides: TGTGCCAGCAGTCCGGAGAGACTAGCGGGAGTAACGTACGAGCAGTACTTC.

This rearrangement joins TRBV2 to TRBJ2-1; TRBD2 aligns across 7 bases. The CDR3 length is 15 residues. The V gene end was trimmed by 1 base and the J gene end by 4 bases; junction bases not matched to a gene: 4. Germline loops: CDR1 SNHLY, CDR2 FYNNEI. CDR3: CASSEEAGQYNEQFF. CDR3 nucleotides: TGTGCCAGCAGTGAAGAAGCGGGGCAGTACAATGAGCAGTTCTTC.

The gene calls are TRBV13 and TRBJ2-3, with TRBD2 matching over 10 bases. The germline V gene has CDR1 PRHDT and CDR2 FYEKMQ (reference sequence). V lost 5 bases to trimming and J lost 2 bases; unmatched junction nucleotides: 10. The CDR3 runs 17 residues. CDR3 protein: CASSIGRTSGITDTQYF. The CDR3 DNA reads as TGTGCCAGCAGCATTGGCCGGACTAGCGGAATCACAGATACGCAGTATTTT.

V and J are TRBV24-1 and TRBJ1-2; perhaps TRBD1 as D (5 bases). Germline V gene data show CDR1 as KGHDR and CDR2 as SFDVKD. The CDR3 consists of 14 residues. With 2 bases removed from V and 6 bases from J, the gap between germline ends came to 12 bases. The DNA for the CDR3 is TGTGCCACCAGTGATTATCCAGGGAATAATGGCTACACCTTC. This sequence encodes CATSDYPGNNGYTF.

This clone was detected only a few times. The chain combines TRBV27 with TRBJ1-2; 10 positions match TRBD1. The CDR3 has 14 amino acids. Germline assignment: CDR1 MNHEY and CDR2 SMNVEV (reference sequence). With V trimmed by 3 bases and J by 2 bases, 0 bases remained unmatched. The CDR3 reads CASSLTGGNYGYTF. In DNA form, the CDR3 reads TGTGCCAGCAGTTTGACAGGGGGCAACTATGGCTACACCTTC.

This clone occurred once. The chain links TRBV5-4 to TRBJ1-4; D uncertain. V lost 4 bases and J 1 base, leaving 11 bases between the germline ends. Germline V lookup: CDR1 SGHNT, CDR2 YYREEE (reference sequence). The length of the CDR3 is 15 residues. Written as DNA, the CDR3 is TGTGCCAGCAGCCAAAAAACGGGAACTAATGAAAAACTGTTTTTT. It yields the protein CASSQKTGTNEKLFF.